There are many counts of the clone carrying this TCR beta chain. This specimen belongs to a study of spatial heterogeneity in lung cancer. Trimming at V came to 4 bases and at J to 7 bases, leaving 7 bases not matched to a gene. Per the germline V gene, CDR1 is ENHRY and CDR2 is SYGVKD. This CDR3 is built from 14 residues. The time point here: sample taken at primary tumor resection. TCRs were sequenced from unsorted whole RNA of tumor, nontumor lung or PBMC. Unique molecular identifiers tagged every individual TCR cDNA molecule. MiXCR was run by TCRdb on the 5' RACE reads, yielding one entry per CDR3 protein. The sample shows 9,500 to 15,000 distinct CDR3 sequences, 5.5% to 7.5% of them seen only once.

The origin of this receptor is a male donor with early-stage non-small cell lung cancer. The specimen was normal lung tissue next to the tumor, collected at surgery. The V call is TRBV10-3, the J call TRBJ1-5, with 7 bases that match TRBD1. The CDR3 here is CAISGQGPRQPQHF. In nucleotides, the CDR3 is TGTGCCATCAGTGGACAGGGACCACGGCAGCCCCAGCATTTT.